The rows below give T cell receptor beta chains drawn from one sample of a study of CD8+CD57+ T cells in acquired aplastic anemia. A single record per CDR3 protein comes from TCRdb applying MiXCR to the reads. The data show about 190,000 distinct CDR3 sequences, around 65% seen once. The sample comprised sorted CD4+, CD8+, or CD8+CD57+ T cells (not recorded which) from PBMCs. The receptor set was obtained from a human donor with severe aplastic anemia or a healthy control (not recorded which). Both conserved end residues are part of each CDR3. Clone size is given for some rows only: seen once, a few or many times, or a class if the clone is expanded.

TRBV20-1,.,TRBJ1-5,CSAFRDRAINQPQHF
TRBV4-2,.,TRBJ1-2,CASSFSPGQGKGYTF
TRBV29-1,.,TRBJ2-3,CSVYLGTDTQYF
TRBV7-6,.,TRBJ2-7,CASSLGDSSSYEQYF
TRBV2,few,TRBJ1-2,CASSPQGYGYTF
TRBV9,.,TRBJ1-6,CASSPEVNSPLHF
TRBV19,.,TRBJ2-5,CASSSTSGETQYF
TRBV10-3,.,TRBJ1-1,CATIERGNTEAFF
TRBV2,.,TRBJ1-1,CASSSGPSGRLDTEAFF
TRBV15,.,TRBJ2-7,CATSRGTTQSYEQYF
TRBV6-2/TRBV6-3,many,TRBJ1-4,CASIGRQNEKLFF
TRBV2,.,TRBJ2-7,CASSAGGTGKYEQYF
TRBV7-3,.,TRBJ2-2,CASSDPGLAGAGELFF
TRBV7-2,.,TRBJ2-2,CASTWSGSQGELFF
TRBV7-9,.,TRBJ1-1,CATQGDTEAFF
TRBV29-1,few,TRBJ2-5,CSVEDRGKQSQYF
TRBV29-1,.,TRBJ1-1,CSVERTGRTEAFF
TRBV29-1,.,TRBJ2-2,CSVDTGKVGELFF
TRBV2,.,TRBJ1-4,CASSDGQPNEKLFF
TRBV20-1,.,TRBJ2-1,CSASLTGAWDEQFF
TRBV20-1,.,TRBJ2-7,CSARGLAGGRGRSYEQYF
TRBV9,few,TRBJ1-6,CASSVEGANSPLHF
TRBV11-2,.,TRBJ1-6,CASSLVGGPGPLHF
TRBV7-9,.,TRBJ1-3,CASTPRNGNTIYF
TRBV24-1,.,TRBJ2-2,CATSDAGTVSGELFF
TRBV5-4,.,TRBJ1-2,CASSLDRAPYNGYTF
TRBV10-3,.,TRBJ2-3,CAISESASPSTDTQYF
TRBV19,many,TRBJ1-3,CASISSSGNTIYF
TRBV19,.,TRBJ1-1,CASRDPLNTEAFF
TRBV10-3,.,TRBJ2-7,CAITSGASSLGQGKYEQYF
TRBV24-1,.,TRBJ1-4,CATSDGSSNEKLFF
TRBV7-6,many,TRBJ1-1,CASSLGGTGTPGTEAFF